This TCR beta chain was identified in a study of identical twins. Germline V gives CDR1 SGHAT, CDR2 FQNNGV. Trimming stripped 3 bases from V and 5 bases from J, with 13 bases between. The CDR3 covers 14 residues. Each cDNA held unique molecular identifiers, and template switching gave it a universal primer site. TCRdb re-derived calls from the 5' RACE reads in MiXCR, one entry per CDR3 protein. In the table there are around 490,000 distinct CDR3 sequences, roughly 15% of which are singletons. The sample was also linked to a second study, of yellow fever vaccine responses in identical twins.

The J gene is TRBJ2-5, the V gene TRBV11-2, with D unresolved. Material: CD4+ T cells sorted from blood. This TCR was recovered from a woman in her late teens or twenties in good health. The CDR3 DNA is TGTGCCAGCAGCTTGTTGCTACTCGGGGAGACCCAGTACTTC. Translation gives CASSLLLLGETQYF.